This record looks at one T cell receptor beta chain sequence and its context. Produced via immunoSEQ multiplex PCR; TCRdb's table is partial and in-frame only. The repertoire holds roughly 290,000 clones, with roughly 88% as singletons. The data were taken from a study of blood T cell repertoires in COVID-19. Study context: Researchers got acute and convalescent COVID-19 samples from the United States, Italy and Spain.

The V segment lost 2 bases and the J segment 5 bases; nucleotides outside the gene matches: 5. The CDR3 sequence is 15 residues long. Germline V gene data show CDR1 as SGHTS and CDR2 as YDEGEE. The V and J genes are TRBV5-8 and TRBJ2-1; 9 nucleotides align to TRBD2. Sequenced input: PBMCs or T cells enriched from blood (not recorded which). The source of this sequence is a woman aged 30 to 39 who had recovered from COVID-19. For the CDR3, the DNA is TGTGCCAGCAGCTTCTTAGCGGGAGTCGACAATGAGCAGTTCTTC. The encoded protein is CASSFLAGVDNEQFF.